Shown below are 29 T cell receptor beta chains from a single sample sequenced in a study of T cells in Graves' hyperthyroidism and ophthalmopathy. Amplification targeted TCR beta CDR3 regions from RNA transcripts. HTBI primers were the set used in a first-round RT-PCR of the TCR CDR3. TCRdb re-called the multiplex PCR reads through MiXCR, storing one row per CDR3 protein. The sample includes around 350,000 distinct CDR3 sequences, 14% seen only once; the top ten take roughly 21%. Sequencing was done on a sample of blood. The source of these receptors is a woman aged 25 to 39 with Graves' ophthalmopathy.

This clonotype was found many times. CDR3 in DNA: TGTGCCAGCAGTTCGCAGGGGGGGTACAATGAGCAGTTCTTC. This translates into CASSSQGGYNEQFF. The chain recombines TRBV27 with TRBJ2-1; D may match TRBD1 or TRBD2 (7 bases each). V lost 4 bases, J lost 4 bases, and 11 bases lay in between. The CDR3 totals 14 residues. Per germline, CDR1 MNHEY and CDR2 SMNVEV (reference sequence).

This clonotype was counted many times. V gene TRBV30 combines with J gene TRBJ2-1, with TRBD2 identical over 8 bases. J gave up 7 bases and V 3 bases, and 11 bases lay outside the gene matches. Germline loops: CDR1 GTSNPN, CDR2 SVGIG (reference sequence). The CDR3 is made up of 15 amino acids. CDR3: CAWSRGAGGRNEQFF. The CDR3, as DNA: TGTGCCTGGAGCCGGGGGGCGGGGGGACGTAATGAGCAGTTCTTC.

This clonotype was seen at least ten times. This chain joins TRBV9 and TRBJ2-1; no reliable D call. There are 15 residues in the CDR3. V was pared by 1 base and J by 0 bases, with 8 bases between. Germline lookup yields CDR1 SGDLS and CDR2 YYNGEE. The CDR3 DNA reads TGTGCCAGCAGCGTATCGGGTAACTCCTACAATGAGCAGTTCTTC. It translates to CASSVSGNSYNEQFF.

Many counts were recorded for this clonotype. This sequence joins TRBV28 and TRBJ1-2; D not certain. The CDR3 is 13 residues long. Trimming stripped 3 bases from V and 6 bases from J, with 11 bases between. The germline CDR1 and CDR2 sequences are MDHEN and SYDVKM. The CDR3 loop is CASSFRGLDGYTF. The CDR3 nucleotides read TGTGCCAGCAGTTTTCGAGGGCTGGATGGCTACACCTTC.

This clonotype has only one observation. V usage is TRBV7-3 and J usage is TRBJ2-1; 7 bases fit TRBD2. This CDR3 region has 15 residues. Germline CDR1 SGHTA, CDR2 FQGTGA. V trimming: 2 bases; J trimming: 3 bases; junction bases outside the gene matches: 4. The CDR3 DNA sequence: TGTGCCAGCAGCTTAGGGCCTAGCGGCTACAATGAGCAGTTCTTC. This translates into CASSLGPSGYNEQFF.

A remark on this clonotype: This may be a read error, as it is one base from a much larger clone. It is likely a read error, because the conserved phenylalanine at the end of the CDR3 is missing. This chain uses TRBV6-4 with TRBJ2-6; 9 nucleotides line up with TRBD1. Germline-derived CDR1 and CDR2 are MRHNA and SNTAGT. CDR3 length: 17 amino acids. V trimming: 7 bases; J trimming: 1 base; junction bases outside the gene matches: 8. The CDR3 bases are TGTGCCAGCATTCAGACAGGGGGGGGATCTGGGGCCAACGTCCTGACTTAC. This codes for CASIQTGGGSGANVLTY.

This clonotype occurred many times. The chain joins TRBV28 to TRBJ2-5; D may be TRBD2 (5 bases). V lost 4 bases, J lost 12 bases, and 12 bases lay in between. Germline V gene lookup returns CDR1 MDHEN and CDR2 SYDVKM. This CDR3 is built from 11 residues. CDR3 nucleotides: TGTGCCAGCAGTTGGGAGCGAGGGAAGTACTTC. As protein: CASSWERGKYF.

This clonotype was picked up many times. The V and J genes are TRBV12-3 or TRBV12-4 and TRBJ1-6, with a possible D match to TRBD1 (5 bases). The CDR3 sequence is 15 residues long. V lost 7 bases and J 8 bases, leaving 18 bases between the germline ends. The CDR3 spells CASKPRDQVHSPLHF. The CDR3 DNA sequence: TGTGCCAGCAAACCCCGGGACCAGGTCCATTCACCCCTCCACTTT.

The rearrangement links TRBV30 to TRBJ2-2; 12 nucleotides agree with TRBD2. This CDR3 has 16 residues. In germline, CDR1 is GTSNPN, CDR2 SVGIG (reference sequence). The junction had 8 bases not matched to a gene; V was cut back by 2 bases and J by 7 bases. The CDR3 DNA follows: TGTGCCTGGAGTTTGCTAGCGGGGGGGCTAAACGGGGAGCTGTTTTTT. It yields the protein CAWSLLAGGLNGELFF.

This clonotype has a count of ten or more. The V gene is TRBV20-1, the J gene TRBJ1-1; 8 positions agree with TRBD1. J was trimmed by 6 bases and V by 6 bases; bases with no gene match: 6. The CDR3 spans 12 residues. Germline CDR1 DFQATT, CDR2 SNEGSKA (reference sequence). This CDR3 is CSALTGGPEAFF. As DNA, the CDR3 is TGCAGTGCACTAACAGGGGGACCTGAAGCTTTCTTT.

As concerns this clonotype: At one end the junction does not follow the germline gene, possibly because of a read error. V usage is TRBV2 and J usage is TRBJ2-5; 7 positions agree with TRBD1. CDR1 is SNHLY, CDR2 FYNNEI, per germline. CDR3 length equals 13 residues. The CDR3 nucleotides are TGTGCCGGCAGGCCGACAGGGTGGGAGACGCAGTACTTC. Translating gives CAGRPTGWETQYF.

This clonotype was detected ten times or more. V gene TRBV27 combines with J gene TRBJ2-6; D is ambiguous. CDR1 is MNHEY and CDR2 is SMNVEV in the germline V gene (reference sequence). The CDR3 covers 16 residues. V was shortened by 3 bases and J by 2 bases, with 11 bases between the two germline ends. CDR3 residues: CASSFSSPPGANVLTF. In nucleotides, the CDR3 is TGTGCCAGCAGTTTTTCCAGTCCCCCTGGGGCCAACGTCCTGACTTTC.

This clonotype was detected ten times or more. The chain joins TRBV28 to TRBJ2-3, with a possible D match to TRBD2 (6 bases). CDR3 size: 15 residues. The V and J ends lost 4 bases and 5 bases respectively, with 16 bases between them. CDR1 is MDHEN and CDR2 is SYDVKM in the germline V gene. The CDR3 DNA reads as TGTGCCAGCAGTTCCCCGTTAGGGCGGGGAGATACGCAGTATTTT. It codes for CASSSPLGRGDTQYF.

V and J are TRBV7-6 and TRBJ2-5; the match to TRBD2 covers 10 bases. Per the germline V gene, CDR1 is SGHVS and CDR2 is FNYEAQ. The V and J ends lost 7 bases and 4 bases, in that order; junction bases with no gene match: 12. CDR3 length: 16 amino acids. CDR3 coding DNA: TGTGCCAGCATCAAATCTAGCGGGGGAGAGAGAGAGACCCAGTACTTC. It codes for CASIKSSGGERETQYF.

This rearrangement joins TRBV28 to TRBJ1-1; D gene unclear. The ends were cut back, 5 bases at V and 8 bases at J, with 21 bases in the middle. The CDR3 has 15 amino acids. Germline lookup yields CDR1 MDHEN and CDR2 SYDVKM. The chain's CDR3 is CASSPPTATFREAFF. In DNA, the CDR3 is TGTGCCAGCAGTCCACCGACCGCCACCTTTAGAGAAGCTTTCTTT. The full variable domain, in which reference TRBV28 and TRBJ1-1 provide the parts outside the CDR3, is DVKVTQSSRYLVKRTGEKVFLECVQDMDHENMFWYRQDPGLGLRLIYFSYDVKMKEKGDIPEGYSVSREKKERFSLILESASTNQTSMYLCASSPPTATFREAFFGQGTRLTVV.

The V gene is TRBV19, the J gene TRBJ2-2; 9 bases are shared with TRBD2. This CDR3 region has 15 residues. V gave up 9 bases and J gave up 9 bases; unmatched junction bases: 14. CDR1 and CDR2 from the germline V gene are LNHDA and SQIVND (reference sequence). The CDR3 protein is CASRPGGGASRELFF. The CDR3 nucleotides are TGTGCCAGCCGGCCTGGCGGGGGGGCCTCCCGGGAGCTGTTTTTT.

This clonotype was recorded many times. The chain couples TRBV6-1 to TRBJ1-5, with D hard to call. CDR1 and CDR2 from the germline V gene are MNHNS and SASEGT. This CDR3 comprises 17 residues. Between the trimmed V and J ends, which lost 1 base and 5 bases, there was a span of 18 bases. The CDR3 loop reads CASSEEAPGVGYQPQHF. The CDR3 nucleotides read TGTGCCAGCAGTGAAGAAGCCCCCGGGGTAGGTTATCAGCCCCAGCATTTT.

This clonotype came up many times. This sequence joins TRBV30 and TRBJ2-7; TRBD2 agrees at 10 bases. Germline V CDR1 and CDR2: GTSNPN, SVGIG (reference sequence). The CDR3 consists of 14 residues. J was trimmed by 5 bases and V by 1 base; bases with no gene match: 5. The CDR3 reads CAWSETSGFNEQYF. Written as DNA, the CDR3 is TGTGCCTGGAGTGAGACTAGCGGGTTCAACGAGCAGTACTTC.

This clonotype was counted ten times or more. The chain is built from TRBV2 and TRBJ1-2; 7 bases fit TRBD1. CDR3 size: 14 residues. The trim removed 1 base at V and 6 bases at J, leaving 5 bases unmatched. Germline CDR1 SNHLY, CDR2 FYNNEI. The CDR3 sequence: CASSEGDRDHGYTF. The CDR3 DNA is TGTGCCAGCAGTGAAGGAGACAGGGACCATGGCTACACCTTC.

The chain uses TRBV19 and TRBJ2-1; maybe TRBD1 (7 bases). CDR3 size: 14 residues. V lost 6 bases and J lost 8, with 17 bases in between. Germline V gene data show CDR1 as LNHDA and CDR2 as SQIVND (reference sequence). The chain's CDR3 is CASSQRGPGDEQFF. The CDR3 nucleotides read TGTGCCAGTAGCCAAAGGGGGCCGGGAGATGAGCAGTTCTTC.

This clonotype came up many times. The chain couples TRBV18 to TRBJ1-1, with 8 bases fitting TRBD1. Germline assignment: CDR1 KGHSH and CDR2 LQKENI. V gave up 8 bases and J gave up 3 bases; unmatched junction bases: 5. CDR3 size: 13 residues. CDR3 sequence: CASTGQGYTEAFF. The CDR3 DNA reads TGTGCCAGCACAGGACAGGGATACACTGAAGCTTTCTTT. The full variable domain, in which reference TRBV18 and TRBJ1-1 provide the parts outside the CDR3, is NAGVMQNPRHLVRRRGQEARLRCSPMKGHSHVYWYRQLPEEGLKFMVYLQKENIIDESGMPKERFSAEFPKEGPSILRIQQVVRGDSAAYFCASTGQGYTEAFFGQGTRLTVV.

The chain uses TRBV4-2 and TRBJ2-7; D not certain. Per germline, CDR1 LGHNA and CDR2 YNFKEQ. Between the trimmed V and J ends, which lost 0 bases and 3 bases, there was a span of 15 bases. The CDR3 sequence is 16 residues long. The CDR3 sequence is CASSQEAILVVYEQYF. In DNA form, the CDR3 reads TGTGCCAGCAGCCAAGAGGCAATTCTGGTTGTCTACGAGCAGTACTTC.

The chain employs TRBV6-1 and TRBJ2-5; 8 positions agree with TRBD1. Germline trimming cut 5 bases from V and 4 bases from J; bases unmatched to any gene: 12. The CDR3 contains 16 residues. Looked up from germline, CDR1 is MNHNS and CDR2 is SASEGT. The CDR3 bases are TGTGCCAGCAGTCGGCCGGGTCAGGGGGCTCTAGAGACCCAGTACTTC. This gives the protein CASSRPGQGALETQYF.

This clonotype was seen ten or more times. The chain employs TRBV7-9 and TRBJ2-7; TRBD1 matches at 10 bases. The CDR3 is 13 residues long. V shed 7 bases and J 2 bases; nucleotides not matched to a gene: 2. Germline V gene data show CDR1 as SEHNR and CDR2 as FQNEAQ (reference sequence). DNA of the CDR3: TGTGCCAGCATTGGACAGGGGGCCTACGAGCAGTACTTC. It yields the protein CASIGQGAYEQYF.

This clonotype was found a few times. The chain carries TRBV7-6 and TRBJ2-1, with 10 bases that match TRBD2. CDR3 length: 17 amino acids. V shed 2 bases and J 4 bases; nucleotides not matched to a gene: 8. CDR1 and CDR2 from the germline V gene are SGHVS and FNYEAQ. Here the CDR3 reads CASSLYPGTSEYNEQFF. The CDR3 nucleotides read TGTGCCAGCAGCTTATACCCCGGGACTAGCGAATACAATGAGCAGTTCTTC.

This clonotype was recorded at least ten times. The chain couples TRBV6-1 to TRBJ1-2; D gene uncertain. The germline V gene encodes CDR1 MNHNS and CDR2 SASEGT. The CDR3 contains 11 residues. The V end was cut by 5 bases, the J end by 5 bases, with 6 bases between. The CDR3 nucleotides read TGTGCCAGCAGTCCACGATATGGCTACACCTTC. This translates into CASSPRYGYTF.

This clonotype was counted between two and nine times. V and J are TRBV27 and TRBJ1-6, with TRBD1 identical over 10 bases. The CDR3 sequence is 17 residues long. Losses at the gene ends were 2 bases for V and 8 bases for J; bases not matched to a gene: 9. Germline values: CDR1 MNHEY, CDR2 SMNVEV (reference sequence). DNA for the CDR3: TGTGCCAGCAGTTTACGCGGCCGGACAGGGGGACATTCACCCCTCCACTTT. Translation gives CASSLRGRTGGHSPLHF.

The J gene is TRBJ2-4, the V gene TRBV12-3 or TRBV12-4; 7 bases align to TRBD2. J was trimmed by 1 base and V by 3 bases; bases with no gene match: 0. The CDR3 loop spans 14 amino acids. The CDR3 protein is CASSFGGAKNIQYF. In DNA form, the CDR3 reads TGTGCCAGCAGTTTCGGGGGGGCCAAAAACATTCAGTACTTC.

This clonotype was observed many times. The chain is built from TRBV18 and TRBJ1-2, with D unclear. The germline V and J ends were trimmed by 3 bases and 4 bases, with 15 bases remaining between them. The CDR3 is made up of 15 amino acids. In germline, CDR1 is KGHSH, CDR2 LQKENI. CDR3 nucleotides: TGTGCCAGCTCACCGTCGCCCCAGCCAGGCTATGGCTACACCTTC. This gives the protein CASSPSPQPGYGYTF.